Presented here are 26 T cell receptor beta chains from one specimen sequenced in a study of PD-L1 blockade in urothelial cancer. Sequenced by immunoSEQ multiplex PCR; TCRdb stores in-frame clones only, minus some. The sample records fewer than 75,000 clones, roughly 80% being singletons. The sample consisted of PBMCs, taken around atezolizumab (anti-PD-L1) treatment. The receptors come from a man in his 70s with urothelial cancer.

This clone appeared a single time. This chain links TRBV18 with TRBJ2-7; 7 positions match TRBD1. From germline, CDR1 is KGHSH and CDR2 LQKENI. Trimming took 3 bases from V and 3 from J; bases not matched to a gene: 2. The CDR3 sequence is 13 residues long. CDR3: CASSPGTVYEQYF. CDR3 DNA: TGTGCCAGCTCACCGGGGACAGTCTACGAGCAGTACTTC.

The chain has TRBV6-5 and TRBJ2-7; 8 nucleotides align to TRBD2. This CDR3 has 12 residues. V lost 6 bases to trimming and J lost 6 bases; unmatched junction nucleotides: 4. Germline CDR1 is MNHEY and CDR2 is SVGAGI. The CDR3 region has the DNA TGTGCCAGCAGCAAAGCGGGAGCCGAGCAGTACTTC. This translates into CASSKAGAEQYF.

This clone was seen just once. The gene calls are TRBV28 and TRBJ1-5; D unclear. There are 16 residues in the CDR3. Trimming took 3 bases from V and 2 from J, leaving 14 bases between them. Germline V lookup: CDR1 MDHEN, CDR2 SYDVKM. CDR3 bases: TGTGCCAGCAGTTTGGCCATTTCTCAAGGCAATCAGCCCCAGCATTTT. Amino acids: CASSLAISQGNQPQHF.

V gene TRBV5-1 combines with J gene TRBJ2-7, with TRBD2 matching 7 bases. The germline V gene has CDR1 SGHRS and CDR2 YFSETQ. This CDR3 is built from 15 residues. The J segment lost 1 base and the V segment lost 0 bases, leaving 4 bases of the junction unmatched. The CDR3 reads CASSLVPAGSYEQYF. The CDR3 DNA sequence: TGCGCCAGCAGCTTGGTTCCAGCGGGATCCTACGAGCAGTACTTC.

This clone has just a few counts. This rearrangement joins TRBV19 to TRBJ1-2, with D hard to call. The CDR3 is made up of 14 amino acids. V lost 4 bases to trimming and J lost 2 bases, with 11 bases between them. The germline gives CDR1 LNHDA, CDR2 SQIVND (reference sequence). The CDR3, as DNA: TGTGCCAGTAGTAATCAGGCAACCAACTATGGCTACACCTTC. This codes for CASSNQATNYGYTF.

The chain employs TRBV6-5 and TRBJ1-6; 9 bases are shared with TRBD1. Trimming removed 2 bases from V and 9 bases from J; junction bases left unmatched: 8. The CDR3 spans 16 residues. The V gene's germline CDR1 is MNHEY and CDR2 SVGAGI. In nucleotides, the CDR3 is TGTGCCAGCAGTTACGCGGGACAGGGTTTTAGTTCACCCCTCCACTTT. This translates into CASSYAGQGFSSPLHF.

This rearrangement joins TRBV28 to TRBJ2-7; D not certain. Per the germline V gene, CDR1 is MDHEN and CDR2 is SYDVKM. CDR3 length equals 13 residues. V was cut by 5 bases and J by 1 base, with 9 bases left in between. This CDR3 is CASSPDGSYEQYF. The CDR3 DNA reads TGTGCCAGCAGTCCCGACGGGTCCTACGAGCAGTACTTC.

This chain joins TRBV2 and TRBJ1-4, with TRBD1 matching over 7 bases. The CDR3 has 15 amino acids. V lost 2 bases, J lost 8 bases, and 8 bases stayed unmatched. Germline CDR1 reads SNHLY; CDR2 reads FYNNEI. The CDR3 region has the DNA TGTGCCAGCAGTGAACCGGGACAGATAGGGGAAAAACTGTTTTTT. Protein product: CASSEPGQIGEKLFF.

The chain uses TRBV11-1 and TRBJ2-7, with 7 bases fitting TRBD1. Germline V CDR1 and CDR2: SGHAT, FQDESV (reference sequence). V shed 1 base, J shed 1 base, and the junction held 1 base outside the gene matches. The CDR3 runs to 14 residues. The CDR3, as DNA: TGTGCCAGCAGCTTAGGGGGACAGTCCTACGAGCAGTACTTC. Encoded protein: CASSLGGQSYEQYF.

V and J are TRBV19 and TRBJ2-7; TRBD2 matches 10 bases. This CDR3 is built from 15 residues. CDR1 is LNHDA and CDR2 is SQIVND in the germline V gene (reference sequence). V shed 3 bases and J 2 bases; nucleotides not matched to a gene: 4. DNA of the CDR3: TGTGCCAGTAGTATGGCTAGCGGGAGCCCCTACGAGCAGTACTTC. Residues: CASSMASGSPYEQYF. The whole variable domain, remainder taken from reference TRBV19 and TRBJ2-7, is DGGITQSPKYLFRKEGQNVTLSCEQNLNHDAMYWYRQDPGQGLRLIYYSQIVNDFQKGDIAEGYSVSREKKESFPLTVTSAQKNPTAFYLCASSMASGSPYEQYFGPGTRLTVT.

This clone has only one observation. Other DNA sequences in the same sample also yield this CDR3. The V gene is TRBV5-1, the J gene TRBJ2-1; 7 bases line up with TRBD2. CDR1 and CDR2 (germline): SGHRS, YFSETQ. This CDR3 is 15 amino acids long. V was clipped by 0 bases and J by 0 bases; unmatched bases: 0. The CDR3 is CASSLGGGSYNEQFF. The CDR3 bases are TGCGCCAGCAGCTTGGGGGGGGGCTCCTACAATGAGCAGTTCTTC.

The chain employs TRBV27 and TRBJ2-1; 11 nucleotides line up with TRBD2. J gave up 5 bases and V 5 bases, and 5 bases lay outside the gene matches. Germline lookup yields CDR1 MNHEY and CDR2 SMNVEV (reference sequence). This CDR3 comprises 15 residues. CDR3 coding DNA: TGTGCCAGCAGTCCCCTGGGACTAGCGGACAATGAGCAGTTCTTC. Residues: CASSPLGLADNEQFF.

The V call is TRBV11-2, the J call TRBJ2-7, with 7 bases identical to TRBD1. Trimming took 3 bases from V and 2 from J; bases not matched to a gene: 1. Germline loops: CDR1 SGHAT, CDR2 FQNNGV. This CDR3 region has 13 residues. CDR3 DNA: TGTGCCAGCAGCTTCACAGGGGCCTACGAGCAGTACTTC. Its protein product is CASSFTGAYEQYF.

The chain uses TRBV5-1 and TRBJ2-3; 7 nucleotides match TRBD1. CDR1 SGHRS and CDR2 YFSETQ come from the germline V gene. With V trimmed by 4 bases and J by 6 bases, 11 bases remained unmatched. This CDR3 has 15 residues. The CDR3 region is CASSRDSPKQDTQYF. As DNA, the CDR3 is TGCGCCAGCAGCCGGGACAGCCCGAAACAGGATACGCAGTATTTT.

V usage is TRBV18 and J usage is TRBJ2-5; 9 positions agree with TRBD1. The CDR3 extends over 14 amino acids. Per germline, CDR1 KGHSH and CDR2 LQKENI. The V gene end was trimmed by 3 bases and the J gene end by 2 bases; junction bases not matched to a gene: 1. The CDR3 here is CASSPGQGQETQYF. As DNA, the CDR3 is TGTGCCAGCTCACCGGGACAGGGACAAGAGACCCAGTACTTC.

This chain joins TRBV25-1 and TRBJ2-5; maybe TRBD1 (7 bases). CDR1 MGHDK and CDR2 SYGVNS come from the germline V gene. V shed 4 bases and J shed 4 bases, with 13 bases lying between them. The CDR3 consists of 14 residues. For the CDR3, the DNA is TGTGCCAGCAGTGGGAGGAGGGGGCGAGAGACCCAGTACTTC. Its translation is CASSGRRGRETQYF.

V and J are TRBV28 and TRBJ1-4, with D hard to call. Germline V CDR1 and CDR2: MDHEN, SYDVKM. V was shortened by 3 bases and J by 10 bases, with 15 bases between the two germline ends. This CDR3 contains 14 residues. In DNA form, the CDR3 reads TGTGCCAGCAGTTTGTTCGGGTCTGACGGAAAACTGTTTTTT. Protein: CASSLFGSDGKLFF.

The CDR3 sequence is CASSRMSGHRPSNGYTF. The CDR3 bases are TGTGCCAGCAGCCGAATGTCTGGACATAGGCCTTCTAATGGCTACACCTTC. The V gene is TRBV27, the J gene TRBJ1-2; D may be TRBD1 (5 bases). The CDR3 consists of 17 residues. Germline lookup yields CDR1 MNHEY and CDR2 SMNVEV (reference sequence). V gave up 6 bases and J gave up 6 bases, with 26 bases separating them.

The chain employs TRBV30 and TRBJ1-5, with a tentative D call TRBD1 (5 bases). Trimming took off 1 base at V and 7 bases at J, with 14 bases between the two ends. Germline V lookup: CDR1 GTSNPN, CDR2 SVGIG (reference sequence). The CDR3 spans 14 residues. The DNA of the CDR3 is TGTGCCTGGAGTGAATTGGCAGGGAACCAGCCCCAGCATTTT. Protein product: CAWSELAGNQPQHF.

V usage is TRBV27 and J usage is TRBJ2-7; 10 nucleotides agree with TRBD1. The CDR3 loop spans 15 amino acids. The V segment lost 10 bases and the J segment 2 bases; nucleotides outside the gene matches: 11. Looked up from germline, CDR1 is MNHEY and CDR2 is SMNVEV (reference sequence). DNA of the CDR3: TGTGCCACTCGGCTACTTGGACAGGGGGCCTACGAGCAGTACTTC. As protein: CATRLLGQGAYEQYF.

The chain uses TRBV5-1 and TRBJ2-1; TRBD1 matches 10 bases. CDR1 SGHRS and CDR2 YFSETQ come from the germline V gene. This CDR3 is 15 amino acids long. V lost 2 bases and J lost 10; bases outside the gene matches: 9. The CDR3 loop reads CASSFGQGGLKEQFF. The CDR3 DNA sequence: TGCGCCAGCAGCTTTGGACAGGGGGGATTGAAAGAGCAGTTCTTC. The complete variable domain, with remaining parts taken from reference TRBV5-1 and TRBJ2-1, reads KAGVTQTPRYLIKTRGQQVTLSCSPISGHRSVSWYQQTPGQGLQFLFEYFSETQRNKGNFPGRFSGRQFSNSRSEMNVSTLELGDSALYLCASSFGQGGLKEQFFGPGTRLTVL.

The chain combines TRBV2 with TRBJ2-7, with a possible D match to TRBD2 (6 bases). V was cut by 4 bases and J by 3 bases, with 13 bases left in between. CDR1 and CDR2 from the germline V gene are SNHLY and FYNNEI. This CDR3 is 14 amino acids long. CDR3 sequence: CASSGGVLGYEQYF. Here the CDR3 DNA reads TGTGCCAGCAGTGGGGGGGTATTGGGCTACGAGCAGTACTTC.

The rearrangement joins TRBV5-4 to TRBJ2-1, with 8 nucleotides matching TRBD2. The ends lost 0 bases at V and 7 bases at J; junction bases unmatched: 6. The CDR3 has 15 residues. The germline CDR1 and CDR2 sequences are SGHNT and YYREEE (reference sequence). The DNA for the CDR3 is TGTGCCAGCAGCTTGGCGGGAGGGCCCTGGAATGAGCAGTTCTTC. Translation gives CASSLAGGPWNEQFF.

This clone was found once. The chain employs TRBV29-1 and TRBJ2-7; 8 positions agree with TRBD1. From germline, CDR1 is SQVTM and CDR2 ANQGSEA. This CDR3 is built from 12 residues. V lost 1 base to trimming and J lost 5 bases; unmatched junction nucleotides: 1. The CDR3 region is CSVEGGQDEQYF. The CDR3 DNA is TGCAGCGTTGAAGGGGGACAGGACGAGCAGTACTTC.

The genes are TRBV18 and TRBJ2-3; D ambiguous. Trimming took off 1 base at V and 4 bases at J, with 21 bases between the two ends. The length of the CDR3 is 18 residues. From germline, CDR1 is KGHSH and CDR2 LQKENI. The CDR3: CASSPRFAAIRRADTQYF. CDR3 DNA sequence: TGTGCCAGCTCACCACGGTTCGCTGCCATCAGGCGCGCAGATACGCAGTATTTT.

J is TRBJ2-5 and V is TRBV5-1; D unresolved. The CDR3 is made up of 13 amino acids. From germline, CDR1 is SGHRS and CDR2 YFSETQ. Trimming left V 7 bases short and J 1 base short, with 11 bases between. CDR3: CASSAGIQETQYF. CDR3 DNA: TGCGCCAGCTCGGCAGGAATCCAAGAGACCCAGTACTTC. Based on the CDR3 plus reference TRBV5-1 and TRBJ2-5, the full variable domain is KAGVTQTPRYLIKTRGQQVTLSCSPISGHRSVSWYQQTPGQGLQFLFEYFSETQRNKGNFPGRFSGRQFSNSRSEMNVSTLELGDSALYLCASSAGIQETQYFGPGTRLLVL.